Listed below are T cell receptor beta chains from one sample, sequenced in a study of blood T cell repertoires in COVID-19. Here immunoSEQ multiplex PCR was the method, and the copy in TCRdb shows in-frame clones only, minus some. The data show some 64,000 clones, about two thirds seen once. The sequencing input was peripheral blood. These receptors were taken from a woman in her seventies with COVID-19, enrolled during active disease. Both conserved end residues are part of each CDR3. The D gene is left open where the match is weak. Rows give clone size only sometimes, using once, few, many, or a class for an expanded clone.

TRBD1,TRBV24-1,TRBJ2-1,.,CATGTGYDEQFF,TGTGCCACCGGGACAGGGTACGATGAGCAGTTCTTC
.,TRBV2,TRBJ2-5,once,CASSRGQETQYF,TGTGCCAGCAGTCGAGGCCAAGAGACCCAGTACTTC
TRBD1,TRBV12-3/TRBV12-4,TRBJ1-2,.,CASTRDRIYGYTF,TGTGCCAGCACCCGGGACAGAATCTATGGCTACACCTTC
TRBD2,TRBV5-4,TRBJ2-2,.,CASSLLAGRELFF,TGTGCCAGCAGCTTACTAGCGGGGCGAGAGCTGTTTTTT
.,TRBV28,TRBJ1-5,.,CASRASNQPQHF,TGTGCCAGCAGAGCTAGCAATCAGCCCCAGCATTTT
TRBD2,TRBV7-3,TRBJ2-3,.,CASSRAGGSTDTQYF,TGTGCCAGCAGCCGAGCGGGGGGTAGCACAGATACGCAGTATTTT
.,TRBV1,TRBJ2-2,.,CTSNTQGAGELFF,TGCACCAGCAACACGCAGGGCGCCGGGGAGCTGTTTTTT
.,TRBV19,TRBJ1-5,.,CASRTKGDSNQPQHF,TGTGCCAGTAGGACCAAAGGGGATAGCAATCAGCCCCAGCATTTT
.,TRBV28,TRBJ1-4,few,CASSPVPGGFGEKLFF,TGTGCCAGCAGTCCGGTCCCGGGGGGTTTCGGTGAAAAACTGTTTTTT
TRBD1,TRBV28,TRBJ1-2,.,CASSDPRQGFGYTF,TGTGCCAGCAGCGACCCGCGACAGGGATTTGGCTACACCTTC
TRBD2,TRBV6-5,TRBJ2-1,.,CASSYRREGPYNEQFF,TGTGCCAGCAGTTACCGGCGGGAGGGCCCCTACAATGAGCAGTTCTTC
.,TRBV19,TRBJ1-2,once,CASRAVADYSYGYTF,TGTGCCAGTAGGGCGGTGGCGGATTATAGCTATGGCTACACCTTC
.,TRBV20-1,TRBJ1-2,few,CSAPGPAGYTF,TGCAGTGCTCCAGGTCCCGCCGGCTACACCTTC
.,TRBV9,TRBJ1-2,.,CASSVGIYGYTF,TGTGCCAGCAGCGTAGGTATCTATGGCTACACCTTC
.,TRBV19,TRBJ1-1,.,CASSTRTGKDTEAFF,TGTGCCAGTAGTACCCGAACAGGGAAGGACACTGAAGCTTTCTTT
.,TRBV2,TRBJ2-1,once,CASSPTDTYNEQFF,TGTGCCAGCAGTCCTACCGACACCTACAATGAGCAGTTCTTC
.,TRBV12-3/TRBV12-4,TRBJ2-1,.,CASSLPYNEQFF,TGTGCCAGCAGTTTACCCTATAATGAGCAGTTCTTC
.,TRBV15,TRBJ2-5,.,CATSRGSNQETQYF,TGTGCCACCAGCCGGGGGTCGAACCAAGAGACCCAGTACTTC
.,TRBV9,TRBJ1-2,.,CASSVGLLLTF,TGTGCCAGCAGCGTAGGACTGCTGCTAACCTTC
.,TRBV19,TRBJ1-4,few,CATTKVGGNEKLFF,TGTGCCACCACGAAAGTAGGCGGGAATGAAAAACTGTTTTTT
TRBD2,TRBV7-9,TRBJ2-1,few,CASSSSGRGNEQFF,TGTGCCAGCAGCTCTAGCGGGAGAGGCAATGAGCAGTTCTTC
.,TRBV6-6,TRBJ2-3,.,CASSTPSADTQYF,TGTGCCAGCAGTACCCCCTCGGCAGATACGCAGTATTTT
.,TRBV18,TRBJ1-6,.,CASSRSSYNSPLHF,TGTGCCAGCTCACGGAGCTCCTATAATTCACCCCTCCACTTT
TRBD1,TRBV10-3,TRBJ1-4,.,CAIGGTGPGEKLFF,TGTGCCATCGGGGGGACAGGCCCCGGGGAAAAACTGTTTTTT
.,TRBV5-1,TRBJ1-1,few,CASRANTEAFF,TGCGCCAGCAGGGCGAACACTGAAGCTTTCTTT
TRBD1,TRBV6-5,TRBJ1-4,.,CASSSGTGANEKLFF,TGTGCCAGCAGCTCTGGGACAGGGGCTAATGAAAAACTGTTTTTT
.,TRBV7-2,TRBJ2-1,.,CASRFDSYNEQFF,TGTGCCAGCAGATTTGACAGCTACAATGAGCAGTTCTTC
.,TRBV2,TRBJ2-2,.,CASREGTTGELFF,TGTGCCAGCAGGGAGGGAACCACCGGGGAGCTGTTTTTT
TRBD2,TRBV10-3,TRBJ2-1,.,CAISEEGLAGGQEQFF,TGTGCCATCAGTGAGGAAGGTCTAGCGGGAGGACAGGAGCAGTTCTTC
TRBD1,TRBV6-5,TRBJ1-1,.,CASRSGQSTSEAFF,TGTGCTAGCAGGTCGGGACAGTCCACTTCTGAAGCTTTCTTT
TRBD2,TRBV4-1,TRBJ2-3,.,CASSQTSGITSTDTQYF,TGCGCCAGCAGCCAGACTAGCGGAATTACTAGCACAGATACGCAGTATTTT
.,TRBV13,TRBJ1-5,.,CASSLGPAGAQPQHF,TGTGCCAGCAGCTTAGGTCCGGCAGGGGCTCAGCCCCAGCATTTT
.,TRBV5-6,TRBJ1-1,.,CASSLGTANIMNTEAFF,TGTGCCAGCAGCTTGGGGACAGCGAACATAATGAACACTGAAGCTTTCTTT
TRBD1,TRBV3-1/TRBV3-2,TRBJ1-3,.,CASSPTGINTIYF,TGTGCCAGCAGCCCGACAGGGATAAACACCATATATTTT
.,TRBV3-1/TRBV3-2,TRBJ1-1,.,CASSQEGGRTEAFF,TGTGCCAGCAGCCAAGAGGGCGGGCGCACTGAAGCTTTCTTT
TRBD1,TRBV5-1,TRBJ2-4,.,CASSSDRDRYF,TGCGCCAGCAGTTCAGACCGGGACAGGTACTTC
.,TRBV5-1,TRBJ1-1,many,CASREQANTEAFF,TGCGCCAGCAGAGAACAGGCGAACACTGAAGCTTTCTTT
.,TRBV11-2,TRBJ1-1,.,CASSLGRGTKGGGTEAFF,TGTGCCAGCAGCTTAGGAAGGGGTACTAAGGGAGGGGGCACTGAAGCTTTCTTT
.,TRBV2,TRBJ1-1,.,CASSAYTEAFF,TGTGCCAGCAGTGCATACACTGAAGCTTTCTTT
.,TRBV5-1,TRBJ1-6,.,CASSLGDGRNSPLHF,TGCGCCAGCAGCTTGGGGGACGGGAGAAATTCACCCCTCCACTTT
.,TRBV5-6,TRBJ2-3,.,CASSLYHEPSTDTQYF,TGTGCCAGCAGCTTGTACCATGAGCCTAGCACAGATACGCAGTATTTT
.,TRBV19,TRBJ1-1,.,CASTRVGTEAFF,TGTGCCAGTACCAGGGTTGGGACTGAAGCTTTCTTT
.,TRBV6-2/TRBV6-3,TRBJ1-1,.,CASSPLRRDRRDTEAFF,TGTGCCAGCAGTCCGCTAAGGCGCGACAGAAGGGACACTGAAGCTTTCTTT
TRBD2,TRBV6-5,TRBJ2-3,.,CASRAGTSGGDTQYF,TGTGCCAGCAGAGCCGGGACTAGCGGGGGGGATACGCAGTATTTT
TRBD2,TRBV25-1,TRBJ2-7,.,CASTKPGTSGTNSYEQYF,TGTGCCAGCACCAAGCCAGGGACTAGCGGCACAAACTCCTACGAGCAGTACTTC
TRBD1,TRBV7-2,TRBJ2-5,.,CASSSGTGGAVTQYF,TGTGCCAGCAGCTCCGGGACAGGGGGCGCAGTGACCCAGTACTTC
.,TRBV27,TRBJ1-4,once,CATRESRATNEKLFF,TGTGCGACGAGGGAGAGTAGAGCAACTAATGAAAAACTGTTTTTT
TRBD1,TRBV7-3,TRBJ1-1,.,CASSSTGVSEAFF,TGTGCCAGCAGCTCGACAGGGGTGTCTGAAGCTTTCTTT
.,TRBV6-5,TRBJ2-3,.,CASRQGATQYF,TGTGCCAGCAGACAGGGCGCTACGCAGTATTTT
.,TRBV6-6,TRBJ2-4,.,CASSSTTDRKNIQYF,TGTGCCAGCAGTTCAACGACAGACCGAAAAAACATTCAGTACTTC
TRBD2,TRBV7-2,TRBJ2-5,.,CASSQLAGGQETQYF,TGTGCCAGCAGCCAACTAGCGGGGGGGCAAGAGACCCAGTACTTC
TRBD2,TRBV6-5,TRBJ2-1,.,CASRKVGGIEQFF,TGTGCCAGCAGAAAAGTGGGAGGGATTGAGCAGTTCTTC
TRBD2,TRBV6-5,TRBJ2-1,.,CASTQTSGNFNEQFF,TGTGCCAGCACCCAAACTAGCGGGAACTTCAATGAGCAGTTCTTC
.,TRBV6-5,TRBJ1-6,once,CASAPGGWGSPLHF,TGTGCCAGCGCTCCGGGGGGTTGGGGTTCACCCCTCCACTTT